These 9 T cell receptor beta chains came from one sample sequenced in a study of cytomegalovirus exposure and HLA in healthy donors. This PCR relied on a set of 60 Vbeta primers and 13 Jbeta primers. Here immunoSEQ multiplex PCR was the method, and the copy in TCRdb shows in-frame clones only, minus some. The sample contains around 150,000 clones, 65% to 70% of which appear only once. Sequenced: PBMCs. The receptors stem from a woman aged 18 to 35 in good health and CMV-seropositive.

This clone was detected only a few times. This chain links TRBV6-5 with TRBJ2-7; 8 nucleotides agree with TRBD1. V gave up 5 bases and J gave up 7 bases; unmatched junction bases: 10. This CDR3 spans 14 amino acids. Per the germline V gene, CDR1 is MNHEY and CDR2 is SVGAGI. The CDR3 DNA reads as TGTGCCAGCAGTAGGCCAGGGGGCGCGGGGGAGCAGTACTTC. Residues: CASSRPGGAGEQYF.

The CDR3 DNA reads as TGTGCCAGCGTCCGGGACAGGGATTATGAAAAACTGTTTTTT. It encodes CASVRDRDYEKLFF. V gene TRBV2 combines with J gene TRBJ1-4; 9 bases match TRBD1. The CDR3 is 14 residues long. Germline V CDR1 and CDR2: SNHLY, FYNNEI. With 8 bases clipped from V and 6 bases from J, the junction kept 7 bases outside the gene matches.

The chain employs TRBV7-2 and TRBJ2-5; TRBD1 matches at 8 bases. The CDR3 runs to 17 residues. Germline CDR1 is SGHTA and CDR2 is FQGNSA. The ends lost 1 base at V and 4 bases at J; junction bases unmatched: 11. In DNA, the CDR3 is TGTGCCAGCAGCTTAGTTCGGGCTGGACAGGGAGGAGAGACCCAGTACTTC. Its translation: CASSLVRAGQGGETQYF.

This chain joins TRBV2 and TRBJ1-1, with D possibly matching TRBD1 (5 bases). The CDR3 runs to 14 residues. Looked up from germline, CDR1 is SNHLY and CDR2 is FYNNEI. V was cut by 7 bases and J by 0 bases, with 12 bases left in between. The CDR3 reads CASIRTYMNTEAFF. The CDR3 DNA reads TGTGCCAGCATCCGGACATATATGAACACTGAAGCTTTCTTT.

The CDR3 loop is CASGPGTSGYNEQFF. In DNA form, the CDR3 reads TGTGCTAGTGGCCCCGGGACTAGCGGCTACAATGAGCAGTTCTTC. The V and J genes are TRBV12-5 and TRBJ2-1; TRBD2 matches 11 bases. The trim removed 6 bases at V and 3 bases at J, leaving 4 bases unmatched. The CDR3 runs 15 residues. Germline assignment: CDR1 LGHNT and CDR2 FRNRAP.

As DNA, the CDR3 is TGTGCCAGCAGCCCGACAGGGACTGGAAACACCATATATTTT. Translated, it gives CASSPTGTGNTIYF. This chain links TRBV9 with TRBJ1-3, with 7 nucleotides matching TRBD1. From germline, CDR1 is SGDLS and CDR2 YYNGEE. With 4 bases clipped from V and 2 bases from J, the junction kept 3 bases outside the gene matches. The CDR3 is made up of 14 amino acids.

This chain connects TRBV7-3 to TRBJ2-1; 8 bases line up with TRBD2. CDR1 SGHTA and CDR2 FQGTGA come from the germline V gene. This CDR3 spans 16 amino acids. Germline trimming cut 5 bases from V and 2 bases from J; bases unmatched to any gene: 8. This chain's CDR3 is CASSLQASGPYNEQFF. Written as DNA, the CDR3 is TGTGCCAGCAGCCTGCAGGCTAGCGGGCCCTACAATGAGCAGTTCTTC.

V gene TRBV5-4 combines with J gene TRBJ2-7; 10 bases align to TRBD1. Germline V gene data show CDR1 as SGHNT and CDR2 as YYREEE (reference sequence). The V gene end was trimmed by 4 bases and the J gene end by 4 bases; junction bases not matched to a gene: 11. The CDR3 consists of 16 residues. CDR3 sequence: CASSGSGDRGPYEQYF. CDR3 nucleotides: TGTGCCAGCAGCGGCTCCGGAGACAGGGGGCCGTACGAGCAGTACTTC.

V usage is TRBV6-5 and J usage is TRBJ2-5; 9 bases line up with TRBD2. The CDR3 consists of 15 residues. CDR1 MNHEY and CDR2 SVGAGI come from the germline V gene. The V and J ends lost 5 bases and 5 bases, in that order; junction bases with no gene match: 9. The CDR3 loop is CASSTQGTSWETQYF. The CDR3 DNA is TGTGCCAGCAGTACACAGGGGACTAGCTGGGAGACCCAGTACTTC.